This section outlines one TCR beta chain sequence together with its context. The record originates from a study of cytomegalovirus exposure and HLA in healthy donors. CDR1 is SGHTA and CDR2 is FQGNSA in the germline V gene. The CDR3 spans 16 residues. J gave up 2 bases and V 5 bases, and 8 bases lay outside the gene matches. The PCR ran on 60 Vbeta and 13 Jbeta primers. Using immunoSEQ multiplex PCR, the repertoire was profiled, and TCRdb retains in-frame clones only, with some absent. The table includes 85,000 to 100,000 clones, under 85% detected once. The specimen sequenced was PBMCs. The rearrangement uses TRBV7-2 and TRBJ2-5, with 10 bases identical to TRBD1. The sequence was obtained from a man aged 50-60 years in good health and CMV-seropositive. CDR3 protein: CASSGRDRGNQETQYF. CDR3 in DNA: TGTGCCAGCAGCGGCCGGGACAGGGGAAATCAAGAGACCCAGTACTTC. The full variable domain, its missing parts supplied by reference TRBV7-2 and TRBJ2-5, is GAGVSQSPSNKVTEKGKDVELRCDPISGHTALYWYRQSLGQGLEFLIYFQGNSAPDKSGLPSDRFSAERTGGSVSTLTIQRTQQEDSAVYLCASSGRDRGNQETQYFGPGTRLLVL.